These 11 T cell receptor beta chains originate from one sample sequenced in a study of regulatory T cells in long-lasting Graves disease. Time point noted: newly diagnosed GD, antithyroid drugs for less than 3 months. From PBMCs, RNA was extracted and then used to make the TCR library. Construction of TCR beta libraries relied on iRepertoire HTBI primers and on Arm-PCR targeting CDR3 regions. Each CDR3 protein gets one entry after TCRdb re-called the multiplex PCR reads with MiXCR. Found here are around 450,000 distinct CDR3 sequences, about 15% of them singletons; the top ten hold approximately 7.6%. The same data also contributed to another study, on T cells in Graves' hyperthyroidism and ophthalmopathy.

The specimen was peripheral blood mononuclear cells (PBMCs), collected at new diagnosis, from a patient treated with antithyroid drugs. These receptors originate from a woman aged 40 to 49 with Graves disease.

The rearrangement links TRBV7-2 to TRBJ2-7, with D possibly being TRBD2 (6 bases). V lost 0 bases, J lost 6 bases, and 15 bases lay in between. The CDR3 extends over 15 amino acids. CDR1 SGHTA and CDR2 FQGNSA come from the germline V gene. In DNA form, the CDR3 reads TGTGCCAGCAGCTTAGCGGGACTCCAATACTTCGAGCAGTACTTC. Its translation is CASSLAGLQYFEQYF.

This clonotype was counted ten times or more. A much larger clone is a single base away; this may be a read error. This chain uses TRBV7-3 with TRBJ2-1, with D possibly being TRBD1 (5 bases). Trimming cost V 2 bases and J 6 bases, with 5 bases left between them. This CDR3 has 12 residues. Germline V gene data show CDR1 as SGHTA and CDR2 as FQGTGA. CDR3 protein: CASSLGANEQFF. The CDR3 region has the DNA TGTGCCAGCAGCTTAGGGGCCAATGAGCAGTTCTTC.

This clonotype was counted many times. The V call is TRBV28, the J call TRBJ1-2; D perhaps matches TRBD1 (6 bases). Germline CDR1 is MDHEN and CDR2 is SYDVKM. Trimming removed 5 bases from V and 8 bases from J, with 12 bases in between. The CDR3 loop spans 12 amino acids. CDR3 nucleotide sequence: TGTGCCAGCAGTAACAGGGTTTTGGGCTACACCTTC. It translates to CASSNRVLGYTF.

This clonotype was observed a handful of times. V is TRBV20-1 and J is TRBJ2-7, with 7 bases lining up with TRBD2. V was pared by 7 bases and J by 3 bases, with 12 bases of the junction left unmatched. Germline V gene data show CDR1 as DFQATT and CDR2 as SNEGSKA (reference sequence). This CDR3 is 14 amino acids long. The CDR3 sequence: CSVRGGTTNYEQYF. The DNA of the CDR3 is TGCAGTGTCAGAGGTGGGACTACAAACTACGAGCAGTACTTC.

This clonotype was counted many times. The chain employs TRBV11-3 and TRBJ2-7; TRBD1 is a possible D gene (5 bases). The V end was cut by 7 bases, the J end by 5 bases, with 24 bases between. Germline CDR1 and CDR2: SGHNT and YENEEA. The CDR3 is 16 amino acids. CDR3 amino acids: CASTNTGDSVRDEQYF. CDR3 sequence (DNA): TGTGCCAGCACCAACACAGGTGATTCGGTTAGGGACGAGCAGTACTTC.

This clonotype was seen repeatedly, ten times or more. The chain uses TRBV5-1 and TRBJ2-1; 9 positions match TRBD1. V was clipped by 3 bases and J by 1 base; unmatched bases: 5. Per the germline V gene, CDR1 is SGHRS and CDR2 is YFSETQ. This CDR3 has 16 residues. CDR3 protein: CASSYRGTGSYNEQFF. The CDR3 coding sequence is TGCGCCAGCAGCTATCGCGGGACAGGGTCCTACAATGAGCAGTTCTTC.

This clonotype has at least ten counts. This chain connects TRBV11-3 to TRBJ2-5; 7 bases fit TRBD1. V dropped 4 bases and J dropped 1; count of bases not matched to a gene: 12. The CDR3 is made up of 17 amino acids. The germline gives CDR1 SGHNT, CDR2 YENEEA. The CDR3 here is CASSSPTGALTQETQYF. In DNA form, the CDR3 reads TGTGCCAGCAGCTCCCCAACAGGGGCCCTGACCCAAGAGACCCAGTACTTC.

V is TRBV30 and J is TRBJ1-3; possibly TRBD1 for D (5 bases). Germline assignment: CDR1 GTSNPN and CDR2 SVGIG (reference sequence). This CDR3 is 14 amino acids long. Deletions cut 5 bases from V and 1 base from J, with 12 bases between. The CDR3, as DNA: TGTGCCTGGGACCGAACAGGATCTGGAAACACCATATATTTT. Translated: CAWDRTGSGNTIYF.

The genes are TRBV6-1 and TRBJ1-2, with D hard to call. CDR3 size: 12 residues. Trimming shortened V by 6 bases and J by 5 bases, and 10 bases separated the two germline ends. Germline-derived CDR1 and CDR2 are MNHNS and SASEGT. The CDR3: CASSSAGYGYTF. CDR3 in DNA: TGTGCCAGCAGCTCCGCCGGATATGGCTACACCTTC.

This clonotype was found many times. CDR3 DNA sequence: TGCAGTGCTAGGCAGACCAGGGGGTGGGGGAACACTGAAGCTTTCTTT. Its protein is CSARQTRGWGNTEAFF. The chain carries TRBV20-1 and TRBJ1-1; 7 nucleotides agree with TRBD1. Germline CDR1 reads DFQATT; CDR2 reads SNEGSKA (reference sequence). This CDR3 is built from 16 residues. V lost 3 bases to trimming and J lost 1 base; unmatched junction nucleotides: 11.

The chain recombines TRBV12-3 or TRBV12-4 with TRBJ1-6; 8 positions agree with TRBD1. The CDR3 spans 13 residues. The J segment lost 10 bases and the V segment lost 6 bases, leaving 5 bases of the junction unmatched. CDR3 amino acids: CASRLGTGSPLHF. As DNA, the CDR3 is TGTGCCAGCAGGCTCGGGACAGGCTCACCCCTCCACTTT.